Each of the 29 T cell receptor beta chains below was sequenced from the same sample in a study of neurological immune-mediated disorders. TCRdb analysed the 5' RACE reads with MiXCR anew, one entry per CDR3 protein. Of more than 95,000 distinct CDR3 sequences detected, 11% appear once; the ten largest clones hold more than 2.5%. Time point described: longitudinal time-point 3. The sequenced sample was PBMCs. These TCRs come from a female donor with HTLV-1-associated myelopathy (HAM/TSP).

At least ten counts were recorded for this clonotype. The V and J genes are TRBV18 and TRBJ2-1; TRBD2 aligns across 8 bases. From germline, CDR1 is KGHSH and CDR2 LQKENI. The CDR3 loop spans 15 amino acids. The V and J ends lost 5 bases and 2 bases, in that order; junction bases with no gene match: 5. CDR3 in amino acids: CASSTGLVTYNEQFF. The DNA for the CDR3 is TGTGCCAGCTCAACGGGACTAGTTACCTACAATGAGCAGTTCTTC.

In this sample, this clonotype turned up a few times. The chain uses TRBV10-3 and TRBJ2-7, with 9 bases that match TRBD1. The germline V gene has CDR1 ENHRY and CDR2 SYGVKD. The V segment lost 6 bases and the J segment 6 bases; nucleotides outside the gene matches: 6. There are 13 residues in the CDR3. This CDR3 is CAIRGDRAGEQYF. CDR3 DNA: TGTGCCATCAGGGGGGACAGGGCGGGCGAGCAGTACTTC.

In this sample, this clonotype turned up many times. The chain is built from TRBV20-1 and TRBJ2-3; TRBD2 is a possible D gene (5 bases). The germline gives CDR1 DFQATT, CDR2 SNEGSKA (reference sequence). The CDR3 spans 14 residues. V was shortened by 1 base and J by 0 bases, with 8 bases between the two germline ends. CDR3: CSARVGLSTDTQYF. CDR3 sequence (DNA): TGCAGTGCTAGAGTCGGACTTAGCACAGATACGCAGTATTTT.

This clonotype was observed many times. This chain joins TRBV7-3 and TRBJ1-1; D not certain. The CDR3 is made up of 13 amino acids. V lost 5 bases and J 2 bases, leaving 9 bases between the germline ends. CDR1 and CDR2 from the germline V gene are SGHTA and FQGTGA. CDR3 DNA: TGTGCCAGCAGCACACTTCCTAACACTGAAGCTTTCTTT. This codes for CASSTLPNTEAFF.

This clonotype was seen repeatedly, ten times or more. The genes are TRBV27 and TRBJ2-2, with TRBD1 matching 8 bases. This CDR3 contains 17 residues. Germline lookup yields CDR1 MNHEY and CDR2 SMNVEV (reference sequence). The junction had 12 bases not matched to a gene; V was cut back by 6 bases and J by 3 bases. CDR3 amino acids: CASSHEAGGGHTGELFF. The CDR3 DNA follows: TGTGCCAGCAGCCACGAAGCAGGGGGCGGTCACACCGGGGAGCTGTTTTTT.

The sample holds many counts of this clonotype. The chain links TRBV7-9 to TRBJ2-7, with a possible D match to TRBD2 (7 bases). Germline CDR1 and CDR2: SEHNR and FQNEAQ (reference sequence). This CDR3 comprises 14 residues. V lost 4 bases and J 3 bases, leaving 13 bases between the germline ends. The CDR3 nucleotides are TGTGCCAGCAGCTCAGGAGGGGGGGGCTACGAGCAGTACTTC. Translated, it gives CASSSGGGGYEQYF.

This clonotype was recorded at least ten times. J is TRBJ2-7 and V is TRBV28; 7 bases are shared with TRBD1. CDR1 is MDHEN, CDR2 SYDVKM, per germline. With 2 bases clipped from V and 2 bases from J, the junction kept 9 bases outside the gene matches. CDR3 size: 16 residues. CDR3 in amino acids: CASSLLTTGTAYEQYF. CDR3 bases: TGTGCCAGCAGTTTACTCACAACCGGGACAGCCTACGAGCAGTACTTC.

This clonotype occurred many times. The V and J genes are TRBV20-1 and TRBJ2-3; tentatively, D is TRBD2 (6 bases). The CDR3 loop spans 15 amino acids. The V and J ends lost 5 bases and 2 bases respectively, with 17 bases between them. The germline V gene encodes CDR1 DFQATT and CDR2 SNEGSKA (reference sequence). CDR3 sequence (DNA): TGCAGTGCTCCCTTCGGGGGAGTCCACACAGATACGCAGTATTTT. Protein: CSAPFGGVHTDTQYF.

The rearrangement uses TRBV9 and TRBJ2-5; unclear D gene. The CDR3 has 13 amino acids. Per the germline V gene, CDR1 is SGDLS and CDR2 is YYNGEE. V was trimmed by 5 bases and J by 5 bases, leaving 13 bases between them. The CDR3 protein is CASSVPTGETQYF. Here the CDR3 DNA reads TGTGCCAGCAGTGTCCCCACCGGGGAGACCCAGTACTTC.

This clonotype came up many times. Written as DNA, the CDR3 is TGCGCCAGCAGCCCTAAGGGGCCCAATCAGCCCCAGCATTTT. Its translation: CASSPKGPNQPQHF. V usage is TRBV5-1 and J usage is TRBJ1-5; TRBD1 is a possible D gene (5 bases). Germline lookup yields CDR1 SGHRS and CDR2 YFSETQ. The CDR3 length is 14 residues. V lost 4 bases and J 3 bases, leaving 11 bases between the germline ends.

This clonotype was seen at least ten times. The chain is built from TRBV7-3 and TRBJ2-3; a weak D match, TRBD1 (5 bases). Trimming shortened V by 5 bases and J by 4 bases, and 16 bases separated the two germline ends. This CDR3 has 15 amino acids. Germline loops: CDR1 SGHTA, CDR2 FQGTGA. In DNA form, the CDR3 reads TGTGCCAGCAGCCCCCGAGGCAGGGTGCCAGATACGCAGTATTTT. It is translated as CASSPRGRVPDTQYF.

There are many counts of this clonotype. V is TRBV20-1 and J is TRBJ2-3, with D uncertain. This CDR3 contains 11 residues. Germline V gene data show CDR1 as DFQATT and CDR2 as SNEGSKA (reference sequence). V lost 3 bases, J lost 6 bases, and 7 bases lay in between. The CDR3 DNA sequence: TGCAGTGCTAGCAGGTGGGATACGCAGTATTTT. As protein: CSASRWDTQYF.

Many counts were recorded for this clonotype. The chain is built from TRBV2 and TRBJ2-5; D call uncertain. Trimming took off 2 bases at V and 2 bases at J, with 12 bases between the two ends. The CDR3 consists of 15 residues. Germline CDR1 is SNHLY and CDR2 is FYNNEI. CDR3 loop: CASSEHSRIQETQYF. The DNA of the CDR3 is TGTGCCAGCAGTGAACACAGCCGAATACAAGAGACCCAGTACTTC.

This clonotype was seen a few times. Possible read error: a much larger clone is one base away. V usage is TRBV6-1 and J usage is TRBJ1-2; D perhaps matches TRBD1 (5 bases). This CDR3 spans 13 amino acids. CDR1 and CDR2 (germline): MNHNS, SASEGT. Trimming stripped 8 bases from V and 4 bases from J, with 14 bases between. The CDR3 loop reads CASRSPGFYGYTF. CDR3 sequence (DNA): TGTGCCAGCCGGAGCCCAGGGTTCTATGGCTACACCTTC.

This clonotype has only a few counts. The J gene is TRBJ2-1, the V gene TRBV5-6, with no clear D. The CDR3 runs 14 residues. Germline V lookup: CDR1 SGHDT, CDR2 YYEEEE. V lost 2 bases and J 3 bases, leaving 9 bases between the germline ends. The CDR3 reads CASSFGTDYNEQFF. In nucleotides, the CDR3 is TGTGCCAGCAGCTTCGGAACAGACTACAATGAGCAGTTCTTC.

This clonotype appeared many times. As DNA, the CDR3 is TGCGCCAGCAGCTTGGTAGGGGTAAACAATGAGCAGTTCTTC. As protein: CASSLVGVNNEQFF. The chain couples TRBV5-1 to TRBJ2-1; TRBD1 might be the D (5 bases). CDR1 is SGHRS, CDR2 YFSETQ, per germline. V shed 0 bases and J shed 5 bases, with 9 bases lying between them. The CDR3 extends over 14 amino acids.

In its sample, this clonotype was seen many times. The CDR3 sequence is CASSPGASGVTSTDTQYF. The DNA of the CDR3 is TGTGCCAGTAGCCCGGGGGCTAGCGGGGTGACTAGCACAGATACGCAGTATTTT. V usage is TRBV19 and J usage is TRBJ2-3, with 9 bases lining up with TRBD2. The V and J ends lost 6 bases and 0 bases, in that order; junction bases with no gene match: 13. Germline-derived CDR1 and CDR2 are LNHDA and SQIVND (reference sequence). The CDR3 extends over 18 amino acids. Drawing the rest from reference TRBV19 and TRBJ2-3, the complete variable domain is DGGITQSPKYLFRKEGQNVTLSCEQNLNHDAMYWYRQDPGQGLRLIYYSQIVNDFQKGDIAEGYSVSREKKESFPLTVTSAQKNPTAFYLCASSPGASGVTSTDTQYFGPGTRLTVL.

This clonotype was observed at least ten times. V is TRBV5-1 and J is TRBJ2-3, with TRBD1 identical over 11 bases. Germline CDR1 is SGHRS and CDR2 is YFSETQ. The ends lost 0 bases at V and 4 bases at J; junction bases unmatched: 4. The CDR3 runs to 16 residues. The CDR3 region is CASSLERDRGSDTQYF. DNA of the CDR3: TGCGCCAGCAGCTTGGAACGGGACAGGGGGTCAGATACGCAGTATTTT.

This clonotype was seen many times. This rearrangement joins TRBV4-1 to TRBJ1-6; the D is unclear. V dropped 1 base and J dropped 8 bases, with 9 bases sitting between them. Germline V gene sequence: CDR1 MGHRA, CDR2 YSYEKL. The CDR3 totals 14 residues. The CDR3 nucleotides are TGCGCCAGCAGCCAAGGCGTCGGATATTCACCCCTCCACTTT. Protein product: CASSQGVGYSPLHF.

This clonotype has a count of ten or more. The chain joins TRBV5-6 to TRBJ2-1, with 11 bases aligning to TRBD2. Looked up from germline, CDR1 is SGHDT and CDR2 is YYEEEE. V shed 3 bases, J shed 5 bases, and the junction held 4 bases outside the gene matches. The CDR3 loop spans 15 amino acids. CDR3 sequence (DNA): TGTGCCAGCAGCTCTCTAGCGGGGGGCCACAATGAGCAGTTCTTC. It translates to CASSSLAGGHNEQFF.

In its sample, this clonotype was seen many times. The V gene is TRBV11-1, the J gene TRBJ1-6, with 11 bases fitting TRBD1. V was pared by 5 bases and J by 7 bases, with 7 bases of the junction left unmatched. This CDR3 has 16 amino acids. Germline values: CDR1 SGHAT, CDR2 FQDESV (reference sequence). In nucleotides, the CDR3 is TGTGCCAGCAGCCCCGGACAGGGGGCGAGAAATTCACCCCTCCACTTT. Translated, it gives CASSPGQGARNSPLHF.

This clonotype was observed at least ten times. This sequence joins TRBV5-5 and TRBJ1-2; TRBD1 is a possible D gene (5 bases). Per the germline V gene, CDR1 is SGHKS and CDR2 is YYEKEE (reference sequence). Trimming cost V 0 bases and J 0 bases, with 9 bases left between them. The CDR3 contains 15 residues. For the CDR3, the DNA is TGTGCCAGCAGCTTGGCGGCCAGGGCTAACTATGGCTACACCTTC. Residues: CASSLAARANYGYTF.

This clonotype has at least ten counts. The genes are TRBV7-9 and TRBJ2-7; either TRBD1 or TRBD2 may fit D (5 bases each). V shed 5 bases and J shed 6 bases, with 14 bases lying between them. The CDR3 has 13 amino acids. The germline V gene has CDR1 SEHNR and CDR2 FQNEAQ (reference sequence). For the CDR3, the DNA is TGTGCCAGCAGCCCTGACAGAGGGGTCGAGCAGTACTTC. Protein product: CASSPDRGVEQYF.

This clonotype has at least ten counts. The CDR3 is CASSFSGGGGDTQYF. The DNA of the CDR3 is TGTGCCAGCAGCTTTTCGGGGGGCGGCGGAGATACGCAGTATTTT. The chain joins TRBV7-9 to TRBJ2-3; possible D gene TRBD2, 7 bases. The CDR3 is 15 residues long. The germline CDR1 and CDR2 sequences are SEHNR and FQNEAQ (reference sequence). Trimming cost V 3 bases and J 5 bases, with 15 bases left between them.

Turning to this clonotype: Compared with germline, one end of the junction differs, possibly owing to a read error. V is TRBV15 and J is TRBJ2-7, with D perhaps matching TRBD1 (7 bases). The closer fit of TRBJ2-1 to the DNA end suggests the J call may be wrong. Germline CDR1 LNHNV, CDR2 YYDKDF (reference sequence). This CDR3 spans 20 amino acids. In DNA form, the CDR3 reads TGTGCTACCAGCAGAGTGGGGGGACAGAACCCGTTCAACCTATACGACGAGCAGTTCTTC. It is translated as CATSRVGGQNPFNLYDEQFF.

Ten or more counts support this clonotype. The CDR3 bases are TGTGCCAGCAGCCAACTTGACAGTGACAGGGGCTATGGCTACACCTTC. Its translation: CASSQLDSDRGYGYTF. The genes are TRBV14 and TRBJ1-2; 8 nucleotides agree with TRBD1. CDR1 and CDR2 from the germline V gene are SGHDN and FVKESK. V lost 2 bases and J lost 4; bases outside the gene matches: 9. The CDR3 runs 16 residues.

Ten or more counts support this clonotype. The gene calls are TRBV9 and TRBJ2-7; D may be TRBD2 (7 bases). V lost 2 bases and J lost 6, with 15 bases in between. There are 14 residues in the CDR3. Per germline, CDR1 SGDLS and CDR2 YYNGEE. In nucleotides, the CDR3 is TGTGCCAGCAGCGTCGGGAACAGGGAGGGCGAGCAGTACTTC. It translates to CASSVGNREGEQYF.

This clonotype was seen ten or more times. The CDR3 spells CASSLGVSWAYNEQFF. Written as DNA, the CDR3 is TGTGCCAGCAGCTTAGGGGTCTCATGGGCCTACAATGAGCAGTTCTTC. The rearrangement uses TRBV7-6 and TRBJ2-1, with D hard to call. Germline lookup yields CDR1 SGHVS and CDR2 FNYEAQ. Deletions cut 1 base from V and 2 bases from J, with 12 bases between. This CDR3 contains 16 residues.

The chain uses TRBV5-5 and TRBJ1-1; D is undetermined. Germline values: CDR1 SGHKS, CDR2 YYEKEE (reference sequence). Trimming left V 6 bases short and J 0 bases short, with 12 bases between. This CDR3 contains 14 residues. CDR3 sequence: CASIRELMNTEAFF. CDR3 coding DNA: TGTGCCAGCATACGGGAACTCATGAACACTGAAGCTTTCTTT.